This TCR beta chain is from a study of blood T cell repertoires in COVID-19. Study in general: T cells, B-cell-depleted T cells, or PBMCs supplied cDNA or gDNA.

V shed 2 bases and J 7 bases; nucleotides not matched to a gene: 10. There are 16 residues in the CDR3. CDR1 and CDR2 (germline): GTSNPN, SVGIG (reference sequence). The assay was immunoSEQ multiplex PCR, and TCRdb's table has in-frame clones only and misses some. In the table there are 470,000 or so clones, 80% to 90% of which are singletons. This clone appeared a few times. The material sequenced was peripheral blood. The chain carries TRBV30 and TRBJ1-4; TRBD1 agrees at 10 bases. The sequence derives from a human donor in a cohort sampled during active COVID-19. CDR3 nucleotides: TGTGCCTGGAGTCAGACGACAGGGGGCATAGGTGAAAAACTGTTTTTT. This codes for CAWSQTTGGIGEKLFF.